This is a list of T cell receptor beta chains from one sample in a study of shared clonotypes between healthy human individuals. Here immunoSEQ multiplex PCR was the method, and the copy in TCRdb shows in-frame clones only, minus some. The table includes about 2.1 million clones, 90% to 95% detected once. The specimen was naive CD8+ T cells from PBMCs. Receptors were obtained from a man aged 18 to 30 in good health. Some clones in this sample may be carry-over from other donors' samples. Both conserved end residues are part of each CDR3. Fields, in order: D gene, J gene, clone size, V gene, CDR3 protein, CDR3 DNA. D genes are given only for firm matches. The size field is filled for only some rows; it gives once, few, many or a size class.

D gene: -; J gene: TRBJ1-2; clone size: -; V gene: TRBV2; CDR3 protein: CASRQGTSLGYGYTF; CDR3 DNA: TGTGCCAGCAGGCAGGGTACCTCACTAGGCTATGGCTACACCTTC
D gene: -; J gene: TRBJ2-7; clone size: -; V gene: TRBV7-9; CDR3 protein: CASSTRDGSSYEQYF; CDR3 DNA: TGTGCCAGCAGCACCCGGGACGGCAGCTCCTACGAGCAGTACTTC
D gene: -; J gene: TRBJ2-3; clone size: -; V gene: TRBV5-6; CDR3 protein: CASSLGTTDTQYF; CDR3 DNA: TGTGCCAGCAGCTTGGGGACCACAGATACGCAGTATTTT
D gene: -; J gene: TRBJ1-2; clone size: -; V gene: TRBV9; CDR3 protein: CASSGQGRKGYTF; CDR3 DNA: TGTGCCAGCAGCGGCCAGGGGAGGAAAGGCTACACCTTC
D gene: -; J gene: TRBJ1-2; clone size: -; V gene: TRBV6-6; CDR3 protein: CASSYNRLDTHGYTF; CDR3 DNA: TGTGCCAGCAGTTACAATCGGTTAGATACTCATGGCTACACCTTC
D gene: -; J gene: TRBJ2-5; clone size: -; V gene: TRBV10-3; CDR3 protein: CAISEQGLYQETQYF; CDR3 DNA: TGTGCCATCAGTGAACAGGGACTGTACCAAGAGACCCAGTACTTC
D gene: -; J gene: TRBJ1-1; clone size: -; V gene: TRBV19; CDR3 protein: CASSILPGLNTEAFF; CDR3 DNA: TGTGCCAGTAGTATACTTCCGGGCTTGAACACTGAAGCTTTCTTT
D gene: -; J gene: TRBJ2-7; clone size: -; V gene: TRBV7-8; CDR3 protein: CASSTRTGDNEQYF; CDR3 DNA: TGTGCCAGCAGCACGAGGACTGGAGACAACGAGCAGTACTTC
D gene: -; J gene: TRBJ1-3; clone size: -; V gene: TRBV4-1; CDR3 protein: CASKTVGSGNTIYF; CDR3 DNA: TGCGCCAGCAAAACCGTGGGCTCTGGAAACACCATATATTTT
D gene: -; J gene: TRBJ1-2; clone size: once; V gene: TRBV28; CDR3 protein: CASSFFGEGTNYGYTF; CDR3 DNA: TGTGCCAGCAGTTTCTTTGGGGAGGGAACAAACTATGGCTACACCTTC
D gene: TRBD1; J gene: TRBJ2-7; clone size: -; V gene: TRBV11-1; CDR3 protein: CASQTSGTVYEQYF; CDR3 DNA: TGTGCCAGCCAAACCTCCGGGACAGTCTACGAGCAGTACTTC
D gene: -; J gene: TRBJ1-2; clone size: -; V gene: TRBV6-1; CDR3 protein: CAGEGGNYGYTF; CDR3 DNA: TGTGCCGGGGAGGGGGGAAACTATGGCTACACCTTC
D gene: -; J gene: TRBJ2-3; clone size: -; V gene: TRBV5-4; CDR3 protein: CASSSDLNTQYF; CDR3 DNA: TGTGCCAGCAGCTCGGACTTGAATACGCAGTATTTT
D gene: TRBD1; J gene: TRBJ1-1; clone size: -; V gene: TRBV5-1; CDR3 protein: CASSPHPDRDYEAFF; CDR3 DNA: TGCGCCAGCAGCCCCCACCCGGACAGGGATTATGAAGCTTTCTTT
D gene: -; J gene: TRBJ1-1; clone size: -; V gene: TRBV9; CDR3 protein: CASSAPRALSKGTEAFF; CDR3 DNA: TGTGCCAGCAGCGCACCCAGGGCGCTTTCGAAGGGTACTGAAGCTTTCTTT
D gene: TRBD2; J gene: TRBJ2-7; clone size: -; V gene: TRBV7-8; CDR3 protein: CASSRGGEYEQYF; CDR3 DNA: TGTGCCAGCAGCCGGGGGGGAGAGTACGAGCAGTACTTC
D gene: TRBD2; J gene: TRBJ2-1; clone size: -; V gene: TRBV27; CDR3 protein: CASSATSGRAQQFF; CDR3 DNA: TGTGCCAGCAGTGCGACTAGCGGGAGGGCCCAGCAGTTCTTC
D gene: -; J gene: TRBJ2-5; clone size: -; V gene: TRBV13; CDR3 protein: CASSPMRREETQYF; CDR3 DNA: TGTGCCAGCAGCCCCATGAGGAGAGAGGAGACCCAGTACTTC
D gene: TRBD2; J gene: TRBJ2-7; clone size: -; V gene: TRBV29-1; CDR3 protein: CSGAAGSSGYEQYF; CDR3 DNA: TGCAGCGGTGCGGCTGGATCTAGCGGCTACGAGCAGTACTTC
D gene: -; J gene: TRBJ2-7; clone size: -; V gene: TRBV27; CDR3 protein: CASGGPYEQYF; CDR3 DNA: TGTGCCAGTGGGGGCCCTTACGAGCAGTACTTC
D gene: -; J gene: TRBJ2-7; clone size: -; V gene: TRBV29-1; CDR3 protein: CSVESEDRGYEQYF; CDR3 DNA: TGCAGCGTTGAAAGCGAGGATCGAGGGTACGAGCAGTACTTC
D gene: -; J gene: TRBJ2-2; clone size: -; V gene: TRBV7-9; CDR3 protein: CASSLVSTGTGELFF; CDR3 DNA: TGTGCCAGCAGCCTGGTCTCGACGGGTACCGGGGAGCTGTTTTTT
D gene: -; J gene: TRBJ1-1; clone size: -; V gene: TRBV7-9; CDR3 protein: CASSLSFTEAFF; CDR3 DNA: TGTGCCAGCAGCTTATCGTTCACTGAAGCTTTCTTT
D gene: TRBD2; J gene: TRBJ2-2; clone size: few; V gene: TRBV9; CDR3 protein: CASSVTSGTPDTGELFF; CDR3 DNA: TGTGCCAGCAGCGTCACTAGCGGGACTCCCGACACCGGGGAGCTGTTTTTT
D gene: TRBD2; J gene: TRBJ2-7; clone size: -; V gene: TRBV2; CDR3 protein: CASSLLAGNGYEQYF; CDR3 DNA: TGTGCCAGCAGCTTACTAGCGGGAAACGGCTACGAGCAGTACTTC
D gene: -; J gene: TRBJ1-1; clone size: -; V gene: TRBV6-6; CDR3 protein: CASHIRVNTEAFF; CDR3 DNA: TGTGCCAGCCACATAAGGGTGAACACTGAAGCTTTCTTT
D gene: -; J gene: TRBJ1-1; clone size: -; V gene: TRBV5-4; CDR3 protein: CASSYRDDTEAFF; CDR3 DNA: TGTGCCAGCAGTTACCGGGATGACACTGAAGCTTTCTTT
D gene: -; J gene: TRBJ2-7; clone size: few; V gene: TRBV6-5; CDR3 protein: CASSYSTGEQYF; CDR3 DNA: TGTGCCAGCAGTTACTCGACGGGCGAGCAGTACTTC
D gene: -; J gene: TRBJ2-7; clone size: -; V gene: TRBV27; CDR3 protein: CASSPGVGLGRYEQYF; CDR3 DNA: TGTGCCAGCAGTCCGGGAGTGGGGCTGGGAAGATACGAGCAGTACTTC
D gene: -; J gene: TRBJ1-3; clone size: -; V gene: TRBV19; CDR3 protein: CASAARAIGQAGNTIYF; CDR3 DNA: TGTGCCAGCGCTGCAAGGGCGATCGGACAAGCTGGAAACACCATATATTTT
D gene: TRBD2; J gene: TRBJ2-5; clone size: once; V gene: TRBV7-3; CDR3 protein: CASTRLLAGEEETQYF; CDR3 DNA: TGTGCCAGCACCCGACTACTAGCGGGAGAGGAGGAGACCCAGTACTTC
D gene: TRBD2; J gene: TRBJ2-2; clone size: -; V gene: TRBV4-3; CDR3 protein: CASSQDSGGSGFTGELFF; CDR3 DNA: TGCGCCAGCAGCCAAGATAGCGGGGGGTCGGGTTTCACCGGGGAGCTGTTTTTT
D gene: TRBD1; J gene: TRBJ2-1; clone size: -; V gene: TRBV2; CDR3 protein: CASSEDRGLWNEQFF; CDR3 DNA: TGTGCCAGCAGTGAAGACAGGGGGCTTTGGAATGAGCAGTTCTTC
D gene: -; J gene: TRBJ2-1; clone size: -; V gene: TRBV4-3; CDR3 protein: CASSQDWGKNEQFF; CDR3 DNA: TGCGCCAGCAGCCAAGATTGGGGAAAGAATGAGCAGTTCTTC
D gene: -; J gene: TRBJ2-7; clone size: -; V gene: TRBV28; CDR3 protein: CASSFAPTSYEQYF; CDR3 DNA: TGTGCCAGCAGTTTTGCACCAACCTCCTACGAGCAGTACTTC
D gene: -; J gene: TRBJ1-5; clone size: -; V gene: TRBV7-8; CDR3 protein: CASSGRGRVSNQPQHF; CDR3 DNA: TGTGCCAGCAGCGGGCGGGGCAGGGTTAGCAATCAGCCCCAGCATTTT
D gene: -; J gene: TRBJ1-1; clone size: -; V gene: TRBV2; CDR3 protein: CASRSPYPVVSEAFF; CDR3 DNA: TGTGCCAGCAGAAGTCCCTATCCGGTCGTCTCTGAAGCTTTCTTT
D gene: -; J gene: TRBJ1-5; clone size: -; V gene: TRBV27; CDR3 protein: CASSPHRGQYSNQPQHF; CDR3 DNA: TGTGCCAGCAGTCCCCACCGGGGGCAGTATAGCAATCAGCCCCAGCATTTT
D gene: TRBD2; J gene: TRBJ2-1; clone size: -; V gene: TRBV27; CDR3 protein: CASSPGLAGGLPNEQFF; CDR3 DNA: TGTGCCAGCAGTCCGGGACTAGCGGGAGGGCTCCCCAATGAGCAGTTCTTC
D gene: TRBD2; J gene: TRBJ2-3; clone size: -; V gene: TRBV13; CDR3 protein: CASSSGGLDTQYF; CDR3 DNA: TGTGCCAGCAGCTCGGGGGGACTAGATACGCAGTATTTT
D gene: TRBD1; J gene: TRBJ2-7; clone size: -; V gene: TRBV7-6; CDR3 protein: CASSLGWGTGASSYEQYF; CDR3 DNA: TGTGCCAGCAGCTTAGGTTGGGGGACAGGCGCAAGCTCCTACGAGCAGTACTTC
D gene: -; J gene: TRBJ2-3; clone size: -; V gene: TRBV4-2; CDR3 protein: CASSQDGEAEALPPDTQYF; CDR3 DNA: TGTGCCAGCAGCCAAGATGGGGAGGCGGAGGCCCTTCCCCCAGATACGCAGTATTTT
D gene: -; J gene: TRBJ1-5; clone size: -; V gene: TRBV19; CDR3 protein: CASSIVAGGFNQPQHF; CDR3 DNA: TGTGCCAGTAGTATAGTTGCTGGAGGGTTCAATCAGCCCCAGCATTTT
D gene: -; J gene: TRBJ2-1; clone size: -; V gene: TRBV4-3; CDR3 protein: CASSQDRYGYNEQFF; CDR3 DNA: TGCGCCAGCAGCCAAGATAGGTACGGGTACAATGAGCAGTTCTTC
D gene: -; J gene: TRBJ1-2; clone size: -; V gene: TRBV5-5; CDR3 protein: CASSFFRAGLEGYTF; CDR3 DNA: TGTGCCAGCAGCTTTTTCAGGGCCGGGTTGGAGGGCTACACCTTC
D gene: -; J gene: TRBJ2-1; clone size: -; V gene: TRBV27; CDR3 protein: CASSLSQDYNEQFF; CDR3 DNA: TGTGCCAGCAGTTTATCACAGGACTACAATGAGCAGTTCTTC
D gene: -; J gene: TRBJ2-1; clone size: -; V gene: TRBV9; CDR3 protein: CASSSHTGTEAYNEQFF; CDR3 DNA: TGTGCCAGCAGCTCTCACACGGGGACCGAAGCCTACAATGAGCAGTTCTTC
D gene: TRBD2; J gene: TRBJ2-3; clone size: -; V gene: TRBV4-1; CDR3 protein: CASSLPGLAGGDASDTQYF; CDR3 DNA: TGCGCCAGCAGCCTCCCGGGACTAGCGGGAGGAGACGCCTCAGATACGCAGTATTTT
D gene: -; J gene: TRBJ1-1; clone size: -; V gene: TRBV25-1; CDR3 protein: CASSPNTEAFF; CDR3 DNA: TGTGCCAGCAGCCCGAACACTGAAGCTTTCTTT
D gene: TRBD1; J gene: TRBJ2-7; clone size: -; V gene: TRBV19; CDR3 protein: CASRPKQGASYEQYF; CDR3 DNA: TGTGCCAGTAGACCGAAACAGGGGGCGAGCTACGAGCAGTACTTC
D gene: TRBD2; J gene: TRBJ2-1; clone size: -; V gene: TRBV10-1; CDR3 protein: CASSESVGTSGRVPYNEQFF; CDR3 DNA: TGCGCCAGCAGTGAGTCGGTGGGGACTAGCGGGAGAGTCCCCTACAATGAGCAGTTCTTC
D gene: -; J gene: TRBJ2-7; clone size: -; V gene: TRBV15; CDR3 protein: CATSLRGPNLYEQYF; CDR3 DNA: TGTGCCACCAGCTTAAGGGGACCTAACCTCTACGAGCAGTACTTC
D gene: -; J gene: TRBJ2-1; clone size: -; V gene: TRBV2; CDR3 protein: CASSAPGGWNEQFF; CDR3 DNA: TGTGCCAGCAGTGCCCCAGGCGGGTGGAATGAGCAGTTCTTC